This TCR beta chain was recorded in a study of blood T cell repertoires in COVID-19. Participants came from under 30 US areas, aged roughly 18 to 89 years. Recovered status in Cohort 3 required two negative PCRs, clearance, or symptom resolution. Authors' analysis steps: Scientists estimated how many nucleated cells there were by amplifying reference gene primers. This table comes from immunoSEQ multiplex PCR, and its TCRdb copy is limited to in-frame clones, with some not included. The V and J calls and clone size come from that table; D and trimming were worked out from the DNA. The table has about 340,000 clones, 80% to 95% seen once. The specimen sequenced was PBMCs or T cells enriched from blood (not recorded which). This receptor was identified in a woman under 40 who had recovered from COVID-19.

CDR3 nucleotides: TGTGCCAGCAGCCAGCCAGGGAGGGACTATGGCTACACCTTC. Encoded protein: CASSQPGRDYGYTF. This chain connects TRBV3-1 (or the pseudogene TRBV3-2) to TRBJ1-2, with D possibly TRBD1 on 5 matching bases. The CDR3 loop spans 14 amino acids. Per germline, CDR1 LGHDT and CDR2 YNNKEL (reference sequence). Trimming cost V 3 bases and J 3 bases, with 11 bases left between them.